The present entry profiles one TCR beta chain with its context. V was clipped by 8 bases and J by 2 bases, with 15 bases between them. Germline V CDR1 and CDR2: WSHSY, SAAADI. This CDR3 has 14 amino acids. The data were taken from a study of blood T cell repertoires in COVID-19. Repertoires were generated with immunoSEQ multiplex PCR, while TCRdb's copy carries only in-frame clones and drops some. The data show 100,000 to 150,000 clones, 70% to 85% seen once. This sequence joins TRBV10-2 and TRBJ1-1; D gene uncertain. The clonotype comes from a woman between 65 and 79 years old with acute or convalescent COVID-19. Sequenced sample: peripheral blood. In DNA, the CDR3 is TGCGCCAGCGCGGAAACCGATGGAAACACTGAAGCTTTCTTT. As protein: CASAETDGNTEAFF.